The clone carrying this TCR beta chain came up once. TCRdb keeps only in-frame clones here, not all; method: immunoSEQ multiplex PCR. The sample shows some 80,000 clones, about 97% of them seen only once. The V gene's germline CDR1 is MDHEN and CDR2 SYDVKM. V dropped 6 bases and J dropped 0 bases, with 6 bases sitting between them. The CDR3 is 13 amino acids. The data originate from a study of technical replicates of blood from several donors. The chain recombines TRBV28 with TRBJ2-1; D gene ambiguous. The sequence derives from a human donor in good health. The sequenced sample consisted of T cells isolated from PBMCs. CDR3 sequence reads: CASRASSYNEQFF. The CDR3 region has the DNA TGTGCCAGCAGAGCAAGCTCCTACAATGAGCAGTTCTTC.